A single T cell receptor (beta chain) is shown here with its context. The target antigen is unknown. This CDR3 spans 15 amino acids. The sample comes from a study of STAT5B mutations in CD4+ large granular lymphocyte leukemia. Study results and limitations: 8/27 top patient clones versus 2/35 control clones were TRBV06-family. Higher CD4+ than CD8+ T-LGLL clonality might reflect small sample size. Without putative leukemic clones, patient CD4-sorted repertoires remained more clonal than healthy CD4+ repertoires.

Original processing notes: Productive clonotypes were detectable down to 2.59 x 10-5 frequency. Sequencing used immunoSEQ multiplex PCR; TCRdb keeps in-frame clones, though not all of them. V and J calls and clone size are those listed in that table; D and trimming were worked out from the DNA. The sample records about 30,000 clones, 65% to 80% being singletons. The sequenced material came from CD4+ T cells from blood buffy coats. The source of this sequence is a human donor in good health. V and J are TRBV21-1 and TRBJ1-2; the table's D call TRBD1 went unverified against the DNA. TRBV21-1 is flagged as a pseudogene. CDR3 amino acids: CASSPNGTAFYGYTF. CDR3 sequence (DNA): TGTGCCAGCAGCCCAAATGGGACAGCTTTCTATGGCTACACCTTC.